Below, 32 T cell receptor beta chains from the same sample are listed, as sequenced in a study of blood T cell repertoires in COVID-19. Profiling relied on immunoSEQ multiplex PCR, and the TCRdb table lists in-frame clones only, not all of them. The table shows 180,000 or so clones, with around four fifths occurring only once. Sequences were obtained from peripheral blood. The receptors come from a man between 35 and 55 years old who had recovered from COVID-19.

The chain is built from TRBV5-1 and TRBJ2-7; the D gene is possibly TRBD2 (5 bases). This CDR3 is built from 15 residues. Germline-derived CDR1 and CDR2 are SGHRS and YFSETQ. The germline V and J ends were trimmed by 0 bases and 3 bases, with 13 bases remaining between them. DNA of the CDR3: TGCGCCAGCAGCTTGGGAGGCCGGGATCTCTACGAGCAGTACTTC. The encoded protein is CASSLGGRDLYEQYF.

This clone was found once. The V call is TRBV2, the J call TRBJ2-3; D gene unclear. The V end was cut by 7 bases, the J end by 1 base, with 12 bases between. Germline CDR1 and CDR2: SNHLY and FYNNEI. The CDR3 is 14 residues long. CDR3 amino acids: CASKERGGTDTQYF. Here the CDR3 DNA reads TGTGCCAGCAAAGAGCGCGGTGGCACAGATACGCAGTATTTT.

This clone was observed once. The chain has TRBV12-5 and TRBJ2-1; TRBD2 aligns across 15 bases. Germline trimming cut 4 bases from V and 15 bases from J; bases unmatched to any gene: 34. Germline assignment: CDR1 LGHNT and CDR2 FRNRAP. The CDR3 is made up of 23 amino acids. CDR3 sequence: CASGSALLHGLAGGPYGRPERFF. CDR3 coding DNA: TGTGCTAGTGGTTCCGCCCTCCTCCATGGACTAGCGGGGGGGCCATACGGTCGGCCCGAGAGGTTCTTC. Full variable domain (missing parts from reference TRBV12-5 and TRBJ2-1): DARVTQTPRHKVTEMGQEVTMRCQPILGHNTVFWYRQTMMQGLELLAYFRNRAPLDDSGMPKDRFSAEMPDATLATLKIQPSEPRDSAVYFCASGSALLHGLAGGPYGRPERFFGPGTRLTVL.

This chain links TRBV5-5 with TRBJ1-2; no firm D call. Germline V lookup: CDR1 SGHKS, CDR2 YYEKEE (reference sequence). This CDR3 has 13 residues. Trimming pared 0 bases from V and 8 bases from J, leaving 11 bases between. CDR3 DNA sequence: TGTGCCAGCAGCTTGGGCTCAGGTGAAGGCTACACCTTC. This encodes CASSLGSGEGYTF. Based on the CDR3 plus reference TRBV5-5 and TRBJ1-2, the full variable domain is DAGVTQSPTHLIKTRGQQVTLRCSPISGHKSVSWYQQVLGQGPQFIFQYYEKEERGRGNFPDRFSARQFPNYSSELNVNALLLGDSALYLCASSLGSGEGYTFGSGTRLTVV.

V and J are TRBV7-9 and TRBJ1-1; D ambiguous. There are 11 residues in the CDR3. V was pared by 5 bases and J by 5 bases, with 6 bases between. Germline values: CDR1 SEHNR, CDR2 FQNEAQ (reference sequence). The CDR3 spells CASSGGTEAFF. Written as DNA, the CDR3 is TGTGCCAGCAGCGGAGGGACTGAAGCTTTCTTT.

The rearrangement joins TRBV3-1 (or the pseudogene TRBV3-2) to TRBJ2-5; tentative D call: TRBD2 (5 bases). Germline V gives CDR1 LGHDT, CDR2 YNNKEL (reference sequence). The V end was cut by 0 bases, the J end by 2 bases, with 10 bases between. CDR3 size: 15 residues. The DNA for the CDR3 is TGTGCCAGCAGCCAAGATTCGGGCGGGCAAGAGACCCAGTACTTC. Protein: CASSQDSGGQETQYF.

V and J are TRBV25-1 and TRBJ2-5; the match to TRBD1 covers 7 bases. Germline CDR1 reads MGHDK; CDR2 reads SYGVNS. The J segment lost 1 base and the V segment lost 1 base, leaving 6 bases of the junction unmatched. The CDR3 consists of 16 residues. The CDR3 region is CASSESAGGFQETQYF. The CDR3 DNA is TGTGCCAGCAGTGAATCGGCAGGGGGATTCCAAGAGACCCAGTACTTC.

CDR3 sequence (DNA): TGTGCCAGTAGTTTCCTTGGCCGACAGGGCCGAAACTATGGCTACACCTTC. Translated: CASSFLGRQGRNYGYTF. The chain couples TRBV19 to TRBJ1-2, with 7 bases aligning to TRBD1. V lost 5 bases, J lost 2 bases, and 14 bases stayed unmatched. Per the germline V gene, CDR1 is LNHDA and CDR2 is SQIVND (reference sequence). This CDR3 spans 17 amino acids.

The chain employs TRBV9 and TRBJ1-1, with 8 positions matching TRBD1. This CDR3 is 15 amino acids long. Germline assignment: CDR1 SGDLS and CDR2 YYNGEE. The ends lost 3 bases at V and 4 bases at J; junction bases unmatched: 8. DNA for the CDR3: TGTGCCAGCAGCGCCTGGACAGGGAAACGCACTGAAGCTTTCTTT. It translates to CASSAWTGKRTEAFF. Based on the CDR3 plus reference TRBV9 and TRBJ1-1, the full variable domain is DSGVTQTPKHLITATGQRVTLRCSPRSGDLSVYWYQQSLDQGLQFLIQYYNGEERAKGNILERFSAQQFPDLHSELNLSSLELGDSALYFCASSAWTGKRTEAFFGQGTRLTVV.

The gene calls are TRBV19 and TRBJ1-4; possible D gene TRBD1, 5 bases. Germline CDR1 is LNHDA and CDR2 is SQIVND (reference sequence). The CDR3 sequence is 16 residues long. The V and J ends lost 3 bases and 8 bases respectively, with 19 bases between them. CDR3 sequence reads: CASSIRGGGPLEKLFF. For the CDR3, the DNA is TGTGCCAGTAGTATTCGGGGCGGGGGTCCCCTCGAAAAACTGTTTTTT.

This chain connects TRBV9 to TRBJ2-5; weak D call: TRBD2 (5 bases). V was cut by 0 bases and J by 4 bases, with 10 bases left in between. In germline, CDR1 is SGDLS, CDR2 YYNGEE. This CDR3 is built from 14 residues. The CDR3 sequence: CASSVGPRGETQYF. In DNA, the CDR3 is TGTGCCAGCAGCGTAGGCCCCCGGGGAGAGACCCAGTACTTC.

This chain links TRBV5-6 with TRBJ2-1; no firm D call. The V and J ends lost 2 bases and 5 bases respectively, with 5 bases between them. This CDR3 is built from 12 residues. In germline, CDR1 is SGHDT, CDR2 YYEEEE. The CDR3 spells CASSFIHNEQFF. Written as DNA, the CDR3 is TGTGCCAGCAGCTTTATCCACAATGAGCAGTTCTTC.

The chain employs TRBV7-3 and TRBJ2-7; the D gene is possibly TRBD1 (5 bases). This CDR3 is 15 amino acids long. With 3 bases removed from V and 1 base from J, the gap between germline ends came to 13 bases. Germline values: CDR1 SGHTA, CDR2 FQGTGA. The CDR3 protein is CASSFGTGPSYEQYF. In DNA, the CDR3 is TGTGCCAGCAGCTTTGGTACAGGCCCTTCCTACGAGCAGTACTTC.

The rearrangement joins TRBV12-3 or TRBV12-4 to TRBJ1-3; tentative D call: TRBD1 (5 bases). V lost 3 bases and J lost 7, with 10 bases in between. The CDR3 extends over 13 amino acids. CDR3: CASSFQGLNTIYF. CDR3 DNA: TGTGCCAGCAGTTTCCAGGGTTTGAACACCATATATTTT.

The V gene is TRBV28, the J gene TRBJ1-6, with 10 positions matching TRBD1. The germline gives CDR1 MDHEN, CDR2 SYDVKM. The CDR3 extends over 15 amino acids. The trim removed 4 bases at V and 9 bases at J, leaving 6 bases unmatched. This CDR3 reads CASSSPRDRGSPLHF. CDR3 in DNA: TGTGCCAGCAGTTCACCCCGGGACAGGGGTTCACCCCTCCACTTT.

This clone was counted a single time. CDR3 coding DNA: TGTGCCAGTAGTATTATTATCGGGGAGCTGTTTTTT. This sequence encodes CASSIIIGELFF. V usage is TRBV19 and J usage is TRBJ2-2; no reliable D call. The CDR3 contains 12 residues. The V gene's germline CDR1 is LNHDA and CDR2 SQIVND (reference sequence). V lost 3 bases and J lost 7, with 6 bases in between.

The rearrangement links TRBV4-3 to TRBJ1-2; D unresolved. CDR3 length equals 12 residues. Trimming took 0 bases from V and 6 from J, leaving 5 bases between them. Germline V gene lookup returns CDR1 LGHNA and CDR2 YSLEER. The CDR3 DNA sequence: TGCGCCAGCAGCCAAGATAAGCATGGCTACACCTTC. It specifies CASSQDKHGYTF.

This chain joins TRBV10-3 and TRBJ2-5; 8 nucleotides align to TRBD1. The CDR3 spans 15 residues. V shed 11 bases, J shed 5 bases, and the junction held 16 bases outside the gene matches. Germline values: CDR1 ENHRY, CDR2 SYGVKD. DNA for the CDR3: TGTGCCTCGAAGGGACAGGATGAGTTCGGGGAGACCCAGTACTTC. This encodes CASKGQDEFGETQYF.

V is TRBV7-2 and J is TRBJ2-7; no clear D gene. The CDR3 consists of 14 residues. Germline assignment: CDR1 SGHTA and CDR2 FQGNSA. Trimming took off 6 bases at V and 7 bases at J, with 19 bases between the two ends. The CDR3 DNA reads TGTGCCAGCAGTCCATACGGAGCCCAAGAGGAGCAGTACTTC. This translates into CASSPYGAQEEQYF.

This clone was seen just once. V is TRBV3-1 (or the pseudogene TRBV3-2) and J is TRBJ1-1, with D uncertain. This CDR3 is 14 amino acids long. The ends were cut back, 4 bases at V and 1 base at J, with 10 bases in the middle. Germline CDR1 LGHDT, CDR2 YNNKEL (reference sequence). This chain's CDR3 is CASSPLSPNTEAFF. The DNA of the CDR3 is TGTGCCAGCAGCCCGCTTAGCCCGAACACTGAAGCTTTCTTT.

V usage is TRBV29-1 and J usage is TRBJ2-5, with 9 bases matching TRBD2. There are 14 residues in the CDR3. Germline V gene lookup returns CDR1 SQVTM and CDR2 ANQGSEA. With 4 bases clipped from V and 4 bases from J, the junction kept 7 bases outside the gene matches. The CDR3: CSVAGQRGAETQYF. The CDR3 DNA sequence: TGCAGCGTTGCCGGCCAGCGGGGGGCAGAGACCCAGTACTTC.

A note on this clone: Germline is not matched at one junction end, which may reflect a read error. The chain joins TRBV2 to TRBJ2-5; TRBD2 might be the D (5 bases). Per germline, CDR1 SNHLY and CDR2 FYNNEI. The CDR3 is 14 residues long. Here the CDR3 reads CASREVLTAGTQYF. DNA for the CDR3: TGTGCCAGCAGAGAAGTACTAACCGCGGGGACCCAGTACTTC.

CDR3 sequence: CATGTSTDTQYF. The DNA for the CDR3 is TGTGCCACCGGGACTAGCACAGATACGCAGTATTTT. This rearrangement joins TRBV15 to TRBJ2-3; perhaps TRBD2 as D (6 bases). With 8 bases removed from V and 0 bases from J, the gap between germline ends came to 6 bases. Germline loops: CDR1 LNHNV, CDR2 YYDKDF (reference sequence). There are 12 residues in the CDR3.

The chain employs TRBV28 and TRBJ1-5, with TRBD1 matching over 11 bases. This CDR3 is built from 14 residues. Germline CDR1 MDHEN, CDR2 SYDVKM. V gave up 9 bases and J gave up 9 bases; unmatched junction bases: 10. The CDR3 sequence is CASRGQGASPPQHF. CDR3 nucleotides: TGTGCCAGTCGAGGACAGGGGGCTTCTCCGCCCCAGCATTTT.

This chain links TRBV19 with TRBJ1-4; D might be TRBD1 (5 bases). Deletions cut 4 bases from V and 0 bases from J, with 12 bases between. This CDR3 is built from 16 residues. Germline CDR1 LNHDA, CDR2 SQIVND (reference sequence). The CDR3 coding sequence is TGTGCCAGTAGTAACCGGCGACAGACAACTAATGAAAAACTGTTTTTT. Its protein is CASSNRRQTTNEKLFF.

V gene TRBV5-6 combines with J gene TRBJ2-2; D is uncertain. Per germline, CDR1 SGHDT and CDR2 YYEEEE. The CDR3 contains 14 residues. V lost 2 bases and J lost 3, with 8 bases in between. In nucleotides, the CDR3 is TGTGCCAGCAGCTTTGGCGGAGACACCGGGGAGCTGTTTTTT. Amino acid sequence: CASSFGGDTGELFF. The variable domain in full, with the rest retrieved from reference TRBV5-6 and TRBJ2-2, is DAGVTQSPTHLIKTRGQQVTLRCSPKSGHDTVSWYQQALGQGPQFIFQYYEEEERQRGNFPDRFSGHQFPNYSSELNVNALLLGDSALYLCASSFGGDTGELFFGEGSRLTVL.

This clone was counted a few times. The rearrangement uses TRBV4-2 and TRBJ2-7, with 9 bases aligning to TRBD1. CDR3 length: 15 residues. The germline CDR1 and CDR2 sequences are LGHNA and YNFKEQ. The V and J ends lost 3 bases and 3 bases, in that order; junction bases with no gene match: 6. CDR3 in amino acids: CASSQELGQGYEQYF. The DNA of the CDR3 is TGTGCCAGCAGCCAGGAACTGGGACAGGGCTACGAGCAGTACTTC.

This clone was seen a handful of times. V is TRBV14 and J is TRBJ2-7, with 9 nucleotides matching TRBD1. The CDR3 length is 16 residues. The V and J ends lost 1 base and 1 base, in that order; junction bases with no gene match: 5. Germline values: CDR1 SGHDN, CDR2 FVKESK. The CDR3 bases are TGTGCCAGCAGCCAAGGGGTGGGACAGGGATCCTACGAGCAGTACTTC. Amino acids: CASSQGVGQGSYEQYF.

This chain uses TRBV28 with TRBJ1-3, with 7 bases aligning to TRBD1. The CDR3 runs 14 residues. CDR1 and CDR2 (germline): MDHEN, SYDVKM. V was pared by 8 bases and J by 6 bases, with 10 bases of the junction left unmatched. The CDR3 DNA reads as TGTGCCAGCGTAAAACAGGGGAGTCCAAACACCATATATTTT. Translation gives CASVKQGSPNTIYF.

The chain recombines TRBV13 with TRBJ2-7; 11 nucleotides align to TRBD2. This CDR3 has 14 amino acids. The V and J ends lost 4 bases and 3 bases, in that order; junction bases with no gene match: 2. Germline assignment: CDR1 PRHDT and CDR2 FYEKMQ (reference sequence). The CDR3 region is CASSSGTSGYEQYF. CDR3 nucleotide sequence: TGTGCCAGCAGCTCCGGGACTAGCGGCTACGAGCAGTACTTC.

This chain joins TRBV19 and TRBJ1-5; no clear D. This CDR3 has 13 residues. Germline V gene lookup returns CDR1 LNHDA and CDR2 SQIVND (reference sequence). V gave up 1 base and J gave up 4 bases, with 5 bases separating them. DNA for the CDR3: TGTGCCAGTAGTATAGCCGGGAATCAGCCCCAGCATTTT. Residues: CASSIAGNQPQHF.

This chain uses TRBV28 with TRBJ2-7; the match to TRBD2 covers 8 bases. Germline V gives CDR1 MDHEN, CDR2 SYDVKM. The CDR3 contains 14 residues. V dropped 7 bases and J dropped 1; count of bases not matched to a gene: 6. The CDR3 here is CASTSQRESYEQYF. The CDR3 DNA reads TGTGCCAGCACCTCCCAGCGGGAGTCCTACGAGCAGTACTTC.